A single sample is the source of the 26 T cell receptor beta chains below, sequenced in a study of blood T cell repertoires in COVID-19. Method: immunoSEQ multiplex PCR; TCRdb's copy keeps in-frame clones and lacks some. Of around 230,000 clones in the sample, just over 85% were seen once. The specimen was peripheral blood. Receptors were obtained from a man aged 50 to 59 with COVID-19, enrolled during active disease.

The chain links TRBV5-4 to TRBJ2-7, with a possible D match to TRBD2 (6 bases). V lost 0 bases and J lost 0, with 13 bases in between. Germline lookup yields CDR1 SGHNT and CDR2 YYREEE (reference sequence). The CDR3 totals 16 residues. The CDR3 sequence is CASSLERGVSSYEQYF. DNA for the CDR3: TGTGCCAGCAGCTTGGAACGCGGGGTGAGCTCCTACGAGCAGTACTTC.

The rearrangement links TRBV19 to TRBJ2-7, with 8 bases lining up with TRBD2. This CDR3 spans 14 amino acids. With V trimmed by 3 bases and J by 2 bases, 3 bases remained unmatched. The germline gives CDR1 LNHDA, CDR2 SQIVND (reference sequence). For the CDR3, the DNA is TGTGCCAGTAGTATGACTAGCGACCCCTACGAGCAGTACTTC. Encoded protein: CASSMTSDPYEQYF. Drawing the rest from reference TRBV19 and TRBJ2-7, the complete variable domain is DGGITQSPKYLFRKEGQNVTLSCEQNLNHDAMYWYRQDPGQGLRLIYYSQIVNDFQKGDIAEGYSVSREKKESFPLTVTSAQKNPTAFYLCASSMTSDPYEQYFGPGTRLTVT.

The chain recombines TRBV4-3 with TRBJ2-2, with a possible D match to TRBD1 (6 bases). Germline values: CDR1 LGHNA, CDR2 YSLEER. Deletions cut 0 bases from V and 4 bases from J, with 6 bases between. The CDR3 runs 14 residues. The CDR3 loop reads CASSQEDSTGELFF. As DNA, the CDR3 is TGCGCCAGCAGCCAAGAGGACAGCACCGGGGAGCTGTTTTTT.

There are a few counts of this clone. The gene calls are TRBV7-9 and TRBJ1-2; 11 bases match TRBD1. This CDR3 is 14 amino acids long. V lost 5 bases, J lost 7 bases, and 6 bases stayed unmatched. CDR1 is SEHNR and CDR2 is FQNEAQ in the germline V gene (reference sequence). The CDR3 nucleotides read TGTGCCAGCAGCGGAGGACAGGGGGCGCTTGGCTACACCTTC. Translation: CASSGGQGALGYTF.

This sequence joins TRBV11-3 and TRBJ1-2; the D is unclear. CDR3 length equals 13 residues. CDR1 is SGHNT, CDR2 YENEEA, per germline. Trimming left V 3 bases short and J 4 bases short, with 9 bases between. As DNA, the CDR3 is TGTGCCAGCAGCTTGGCCACGGGCTATGGCTACACCTTC. Encoded protein: CASSLATGYGYTF.

The rearrangement joins TRBV3-1 (or the pseudogene TRBV3-2) to TRBJ1-6; perhaps TRBD1 as D (5 bases). Trimming pared 3 bases from V and 13 bases from J, leaving 13 bases between. The CDR3 has 13 residues. The germline gives CDR1 LGHDT, CDR2 YNNKEL (reference sequence). Here the CDR3 reads CASSQPDRIPLHF. The CDR3 coding sequence is TGTGCCAGCAGCCAGCCCGACAGAATCCCCCTCCACTTT.

The V gene is TRBV28, the J gene TRBJ2-7; D is uncertain. The germline CDR1 and CDR2 sequences are MDHEN and SYDVKM. The CDR3 runs 14 residues. Trimming took 2 bases from V and 5 from J, leaving 13 bases between them. The CDR3 reads CASSLTPRSNEQYF. The CDR3 coding sequence is TGTGCCAGCAGTTTAACTCCGCGGTCGAACGAGCAGTACTTC.

The gene calls are TRBV6-1 and TRBJ1-2; 9 bases are a match to TRBD1. The CDR3 is made up of 18 amino acids. Per germline, CDR1 MNHNS and CDR2 SASEGT. With V trimmed by 0 bases and J by 2 bases, 10 bases remained unmatched. Here the CDR3 DNA reads TGTGCCAGCAGTGAAGCTCGGGACCGGGACAGGGCGAACTATGGCTACACCTTC. It codes for CASSEARDRDRANYGYTF.

The rearrangement links TRBV12-3 or TRBV12-4 to TRBJ1-1; D unresolved. CDR3 size: 13 residues. V shed 2 bases and J shed 1 base, with 5 bases lying between them. DNA for the CDR3: TGTGCCAGCAGTTTACCCGGGAACACTGAAGCTTTCTTT. Translation gives CASSLPGNTEAFF.

The chain couples TRBV27 to TRBJ1-6; maybe TRBD1 (6 bases). V lost 6 bases and J 6 bases, leaving 12 bases between the germline ends. This CDR3 is built from 14 residues. Germline V lookup: CDR1 MNHEY, CDR2 SMNVEV (reference sequence). For the CDR3, the DNA is TGTGCCAGCAGGAGAGGACAGATTAATTCACCCCTCCACTTT. Protein: CASRRGQINSPLHF.

J is TRBJ2-1 and V is TRBV23-1; 12 bases are shared with TRBD1. TRBV23-1 is an ORF; its function is uncertain. The CDR3 is 15 amino acids. The ends lost 11 bases at V and 5 bases at J; junction bases unmatched: 10. CDR3 coding DNA: TGCGCCCGGGGGGGACAGGGGGCTCTAGACAATGAGCAGTTCTTC. The encoded protein is CARGGQGALDNEQFF.

CDR3 amino acids: CATPLRFGGNMGCEQYF. CDR3 nucleotides: TGTGCCACCCCCTTGAGGTTCGGCGGGAATATGGGGTGCGAGCAGTACTTC. This chain connects TRBV24-1 to TRBJ2-7, with D possibly matching TRBD2 (6 bases). Germline lookup yields CDR1 KGHDR and CDR2 SFDVKD. Trimming pared 9 bases from V and 6 bases from J, leaving 29 bases between. CDR3 length equals 17 residues.

V usage is TRBV7-6 and J usage is TRBJ2-1, with TRBD2 matching over 11 bases. The trim removed 6 bases at V and 0 bases at J, leaving 13 bases unmatched. The germline V gene has CDR1 SGHVS and CDR2 FNYEAQ. The CDR3 has 19 amino acids. The CDR3 DNA is TGTGCCAGCAGTGTTCTTGGCACTAGCGGGGGAAGCTCCTACAATGAGCAGTTCTTC. The encoded protein is CASSVLGTSGGSSYNEQFF.

The chain couples TRBV5-4 to TRBJ2-7; D is undetermined. Germline CDR1 SGHNT, CDR2 YYREEE (reference sequence). This CDR3 has 13 amino acids. Trimming left V 0 bases short and J 7 bases short, with 11 bases between. Written as DNA, the CDR3 is TGTGCCAGCAGCTTGGGCTACGGGTATGAGCAGTACTTC. It encodes CASSLGYGYEQYF.

The chain carries TRBV19 and TRBJ1-1; no definite D call. The V gene lost 4 bases and the J gene lost 0 bases, with 6 bases spanning the gap. Per germline, CDR1 LNHDA and CDR2 SQIVND (reference sequence). This CDR3 has 13 amino acids. The CDR3, as DNA: TGTGCCAGTAGTAGTCATTTGAACACTGAAGCTTTCTTT. Translated: CASSSHLNTEAFF.

The genes are TRBV13 and TRBJ2-3, with 14 nucleotides matching TRBD2. The germline CDR1 and CDR2 sequences are PRHDT and FYEKMQ (reference sequence). After removal of 1 base from V and 3 bases from J, the junction contained 3 bases not matched to a gene. CDR3 length: 17 amino acids. The CDR3 reads CASSLVGLAGVTDTQYF. The CDR3 nucleotides are TGTGCCAGCAGCTTAGTGGGACTAGCGGGGGTTACAGATACGCAGTATTTT.

This chain links TRBV5-1 with TRBJ1-4; D is unresolved. Germline CDR1 SGHRS, CDR2 YFSETQ. This CDR3 comprises 15 residues. V gave up 0 bases and J gave up 9 bases, with 15 bases separating them. The CDR3 loop reads CASSLAGSTRQKLFF. The DNA for the CDR3 is TGCGCCAGCAGCTTGGCGGGGTCGACTCGCCAAAAACTGTTTTTT. Drawing the rest from reference TRBV5-1 and TRBJ1-4, the complete variable domain is KAGVTQTPRYLIKTRGQQVTLSCSPISGHRSVSWYQQTPGQGLQFLFEYFSETQRNKGNFPGRFSGRQFSNSRSEMNVSTLELGDSALYLCASSLAGSTRQKLFFGSGTQLSVL.

The chain links TRBV5-4 to TRBJ2-5; D unclear. The germline V gene has CDR1 SGHNT and CDR2 YYREEE (reference sequence). Trimming removed 1 base at V and 4 bases at J, with 5 bases between. The CDR3 has 12 amino acids. The CDR3 protein is CASSLRRETQYF. As DNA, the CDR3 is TGTGCCAGCAGCTTGAGGAGAGAGACCCAGTACTTC.

This chain joins TRBV21-1 and TRBJ1-5; the table's TRBD1 call for D was not verified on the DNA. TRBV21-1 represents a pseudogene. The CDR3 is 22 residues long. This CDR3 is CASSKTPGHPNYKPYSNQPQHF. The CDR3 DNA follows: TGTGCCAGCAGCAAAACCCCGGGACACCCTAATTACAAGCCTTATAGCAATCAGCCCCAGCATTTT.

The CDR3 DNA reads as TGTGCCACCAGTGATTTCGCAGGGGGCAAGGAAAAACTGTTTTTT. It is translated as CATSDFAGGKEKLFF. The rearrangement joins TRBV24-1 to TRBJ1-4; 8 bases map to TRBD1. The CDR3 runs to 15 residues. Losses at the gene ends were 1 base for V and 8 bases for J; bases not matched to a gene: 5. Per germline, CDR1 KGHDR and CDR2 SFDVKD.

This chain uses TRBV18 with TRBJ1-2; D is unclear. The CDR3 sequence is 15 residues long. The germline CDR1 and CDR2 sequences are KGHSH and LQKENI. Trimming took 0 bases from V and 8 from J, leaving 16 bases between them. The CDR3 nucleotides are TGTGCCAGCTCACCACCGTTCAGTCCCCTGGTGGGCTACACCTTC. Protein product: CASSPPFSPLVGYTF.

The rearrangement uses TRBV2 and TRBJ1-5; D might be TRBD1 (5 bases). Germline V gene sequence: CDR1 SNHLY, CDR2 FYNNEI. The CDR3 covers 15 residues. The V end lost 7 bases, the J end lost 6 bases, and 19 bases lay between the germline ends. CDR3 in amino acids: CASILSEGLGQPQHF. The CDR3 DNA is TGTGCCAGCATATTATCGGAGGGGCTAGGTCAGCCCCAGCATTTT.

The CDR3 region is CASSPRTSGRYNEQFF. The CDR3 DNA reads as TGTGCCAGCAGCCCTCGGACTAGCGGGAGGTACAATGAGCAGTTCTTC. The chain combines TRBV11-2 with TRBJ2-1; 14 bases match TRBD2. The germline V gene encodes CDR1 SGHAT and CDR2 FQNNGV. The CDR3 has 16 amino acids. Trimming at V came to 5 bases and at J to 4 bases, leaving 4 bases not matched to a gene.

Concerning this clone: One end of the junction varies from germline; a read error may be responsible. The chain is built from TRBV6-1 and TRBJ1-5; TRBD1 agrees at 7 bases. This CDR3 comprises 16 residues. CDR1 is MNHNS, CDR2 SASEGT, per germline. CDR3 in amino acids: CASSEGTAFFNQPQHF. In DNA form, the CDR3 reads TGTGCCAGCAGCGAAGGGACAGCCTTTTTCAATCAGCCCCAGCATTTT.

The chain recombines TRBV7-6 with TRBJ2-7; the match to TRBD1 covers 8 bases. J was trimmed by 3 bases and V by 0 bases; bases with no gene match: 10. This CDR3 spans 17 amino acids. Germline V gives CDR1 SGHVS, CDR2 FNYEAQ. CDR3 residues: CASSLAVGQGAFYEQYF. The CDR3 bases are TGTGCCAGCAGCTTAGCGGTAGGCCAGGGGGCCTTCTACGAGCAGTACTTC.

This rearrangement joins TRBV7-9 to TRBJ1-1; a weak D match, TRBD1 (6 bases). CDR3 length: 17 residues. Germline CDR1 is SEHNR and CDR2 is FQNEAQ (reference sequence). With 5 bases removed from V and 1 base from J, the gap between germline ends came to 20 bases. The CDR3 DNA follows: TGTGCCAGCAGCCCCCCGGGACACACGGCCCCGAACACTGAAGCTTTCTTT. It is translated as CASSPPGHTAPNTEAFF. The whole variable domain, filled in from reference TRBV7-9 and TRBJ1-1, reads DTGVSQNPRHKITKRGQNVTFRCDPISEHNRLYWYRQTLGQGPEFLTYFQNEAQLEKSRLLSDRFSAERPKGSFSTLEIQRTEQGDSAMYLCASSPPGHTAPNTEAFFGQGTRLTVV.